This record looks at one T cell receptor (beta chain) sequence and its context. Its specificity is not known. 5'RACE with constant-segment primers built TCRalpha and TCRbeta cDNA libraries with UMIs. Using its own MiXCR run on the 5' RACE reads, TCRdb lists one record per CDR3 protein. The sample has under 300,000 distinct CDR3 sequences; 8% to 10% are singletons. The sample comes from a study of T-cell memory formation after mild COVID-19. Broader study findings: Largely, contracting CD4+ clones fell within CM and EM, and contracting CD8+ clones within EMRA. Pre-infection memory contained some responding clones, which suggested that cross-reactive memory had joined.

The sequence was collected from a man younger than 35 who had mild COVID-19 (a few samples of this study predate the infection). Cell type and time point are not known. Sequenced: PBMCs or a T cell subset sorted from them (not recorded which).

The CDR3 loop is CASRDGGPGGYTF. The CDR3 DNA reads TGTGCCAGCAGGGATGGGGGGCCGGGGGGCTACACCTTC. The chain uses TRBV27 and TRBJ1-2; D is possibly TRBD1 (6 bases). The CDR3 consists of 13 residues. Trimming pared 6 bases from V and 8 bases from J, leaving 16 bases between. Germline V gene lookup returns CDR1 MNHEY and CDR2 SMNVEV (reference sequence).